These T cell receptor beta chains were read from a single sample in a study of neoadjuvant anti-PD-1 for oral cavity cancer. TCRdb's copy holds only in-frame clones and misses some; the assay was immunoSEQ multiplex PCR. The sample includes some 7,700 clones, 70% seen only once; the top ten take 2.9%. Specimen: PBMCs, collected after nivolumab (anti-PD-1) treatment. These receptors were collected from a person aged 35-79 years with oral cavity squamous cell carcinoma. The CDR3 runs from the conserved cysteine through the conserved F or W. The D gene is left open where the match is weak.

CDR3aa: CASSSRLSYQPQHF
j_gene: TRBJ1-5
d_gene: NA
v_gene: TRBV19

CDR3aa: CASSPRRVGRWNSPLHF
j_gene: TRBJ1-6
d_gene: NA
v_gene: TRBV7-3

CDR3aa: CASSQDREGYTF
j_gene: TRBJ1-2
d_gene: NA
v_gene: TRBV4-2

CDR3aa: CASSYAGTGTYEQYF
j_gene: TRBJ2-7
d_gene: TRBD1
v_gene: TRBV6-5

CDR3aa: CASSVDSGDEQFF
j_gene: TRBJ2-1
d_gene: TRBD2
v_gene: TRBV11-3

CDR3aa: CASSLEGLNTEAFF
j_gene: TRBJ1-1
d_gene: NA
v_gene: TRBV5-4

CDR3aa: CASSKTQGRSGNTIYF
j_gene: TRBJ1-3
d_gene: NA
v_gene: TRBV21-1

CDR3aa: CSALDRAAYEQYF
j_gene: TRBJ2-7
d_gene: TRBD1
v_gene: TRBV29-1

CDR3aa: CASSLGFNQPQHF
j_gene: TRBJ1-5
d_gene: NA
v_gene: TRBV11-2

CDR3aa: CASSLVGDQEGNSPLHF
j_gene: TRBJ1-6
d_gene: NA
v_gene: TRBV7-2

CDR3aa: CASSFSAPGETQYF
j_gene: TRBJ2-5
d_gene: NA
v_gene: TRBV5-1

CDR3aa: CASSDASGLYNSPLHF
j_gene: TRBJ1-6
d_gene: NA
v_gene: TRBV25-1

CDR3aa: CASSLGWAGTPLNTGELFF
j_gene: TRBJ2-2
d_gene: NA
v_gene: TRBV7-9

CDR3aa: CASSQVLGSFETQYF
j_gene: TRBJ2-5
d_gene: NA
v_gene: TRBV4-1